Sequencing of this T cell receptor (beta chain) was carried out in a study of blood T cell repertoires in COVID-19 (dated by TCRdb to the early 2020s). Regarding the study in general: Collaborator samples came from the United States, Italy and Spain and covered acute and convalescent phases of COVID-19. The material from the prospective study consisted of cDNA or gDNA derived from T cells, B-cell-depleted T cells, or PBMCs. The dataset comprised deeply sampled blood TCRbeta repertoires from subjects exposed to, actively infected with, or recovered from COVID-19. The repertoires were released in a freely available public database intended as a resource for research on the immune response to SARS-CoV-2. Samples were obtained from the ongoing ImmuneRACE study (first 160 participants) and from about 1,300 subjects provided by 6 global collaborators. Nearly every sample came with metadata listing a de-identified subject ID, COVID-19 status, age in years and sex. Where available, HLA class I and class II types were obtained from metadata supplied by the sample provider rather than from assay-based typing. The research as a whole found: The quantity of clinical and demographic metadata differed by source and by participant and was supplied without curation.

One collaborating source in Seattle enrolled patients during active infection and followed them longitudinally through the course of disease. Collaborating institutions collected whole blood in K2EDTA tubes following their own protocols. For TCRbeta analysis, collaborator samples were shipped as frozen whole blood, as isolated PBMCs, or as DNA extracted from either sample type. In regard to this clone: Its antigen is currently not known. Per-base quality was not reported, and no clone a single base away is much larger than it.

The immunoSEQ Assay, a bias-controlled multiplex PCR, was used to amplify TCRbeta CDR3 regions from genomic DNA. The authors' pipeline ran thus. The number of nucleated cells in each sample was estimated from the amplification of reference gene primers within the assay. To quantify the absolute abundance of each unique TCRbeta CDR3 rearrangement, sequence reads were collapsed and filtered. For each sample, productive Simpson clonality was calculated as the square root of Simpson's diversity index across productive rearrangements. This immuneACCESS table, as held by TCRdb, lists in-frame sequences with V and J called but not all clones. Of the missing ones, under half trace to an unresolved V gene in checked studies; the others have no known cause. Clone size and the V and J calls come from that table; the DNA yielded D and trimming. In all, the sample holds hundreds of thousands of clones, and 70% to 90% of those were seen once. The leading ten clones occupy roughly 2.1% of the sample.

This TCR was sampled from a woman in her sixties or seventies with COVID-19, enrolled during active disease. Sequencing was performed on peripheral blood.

The nucleotide sequence reads TGCGCCAGCAGCCCCCCGGCTAGCGGGGGCCTCACAGATACGCAGTATTTT. Its protein product is CASSPPASGGLTDTQYF. This chain is built from TRBV5-1 and TRBJ2-3; 10 middle bases align to TRBD2. Compared with germline, V lacks 4 bases and J lacks 2 bases; bases without a gene match: 10. The CDR3 has 17 amino acids, counting the end cysteine and phenylalanine. The sequence is cut down to CDR3 DNA, 51 bases in frame from base 1. The germline V gene sets CDR1 to SGHRS and CDR2 to YFSETQ. The full variable domain, with segments outside the CDR3 supplied by the reference TRBV5-1 and TRBJ2-3 proteins, appears as KAGVTQTPRYLIKTRGQQVTLSCSPISGHRSVSWYQQTPGQGLQFLFEYFSETQRNKGNFPGRFSGRQFSNSRSEMNVSTLELGDSALYLCASSPPASGGLTDTQYFGPGTRLTVL.